This TCR beta chain was sequenced in a study of blood T cell repertoires in COVID-19. Overall study: Sites in the United States, Italy and Spain provided acute and convalescent COVID-19 samples. T cells, B-cell-depleted T cells, or PBMCs supplied cDNA or gDNA.

As originally analysed: Amplification of reference gene primers provided the estimated nucleated cell counts. Repertoires were generated with immunoSEQ multiplex PCR, while TCRdb's copy carries only in-frame clones and drops some. The V and J calls and clone size come from that table; D and trimming were worked out from the DNA. The sample has some 260,000 clones, approximately 79% seen once. This CDR3 contains 14 residues. The V gene lost 3 bases and the J gene lost 1 base, with 9 bases spanning the gap. Germline V gives CDR1 MNHEY, CDR2 SVGAGI. This chain connects TRBV6-5 to TRBJ1-1; D is perhaps TRBD1 (5 bases). The material sequenced was peripheral blood. The sequence derives from a woman aged 40 to 50 with active or convalescent COVID-19. The CDR3 here is CASSYSTENTEAFF. The DNA of the CDR3 is TGTGCCAGCAGTTATTCGACAGAGAACACTGAAGCTTTCTTT.